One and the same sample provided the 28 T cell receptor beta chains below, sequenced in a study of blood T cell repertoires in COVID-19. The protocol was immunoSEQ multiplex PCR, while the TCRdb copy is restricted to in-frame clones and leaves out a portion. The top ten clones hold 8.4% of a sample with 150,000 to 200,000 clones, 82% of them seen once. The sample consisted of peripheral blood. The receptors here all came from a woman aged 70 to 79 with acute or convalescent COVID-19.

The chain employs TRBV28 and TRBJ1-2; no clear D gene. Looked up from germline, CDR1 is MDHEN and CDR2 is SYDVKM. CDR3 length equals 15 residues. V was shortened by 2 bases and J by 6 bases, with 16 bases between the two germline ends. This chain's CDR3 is CASSLTRRGINGYTF. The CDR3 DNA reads TGTGCCAGCAGTTTAACCCGACGGGGTATCAATGGCTACACCTTC.

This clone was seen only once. CDR3 DNA sequence: TGTGCCAGCAGTTACGCTGAGCCGGGACAGGGATCCACCTTC. As protein: CASSYAEPGQGSTF. The gene calls are TRBV6-6 and TRBJ1-2, with TRBD1 matching over 9 bases. Losses at the gene ends were 2 bases for V and 13 bases for J; bases not matched to a gene: 11. The CDR3 runs to 14 residues. In germline, CDR1 is MNHNY, CDR2 SVGAGI (reference sequence).

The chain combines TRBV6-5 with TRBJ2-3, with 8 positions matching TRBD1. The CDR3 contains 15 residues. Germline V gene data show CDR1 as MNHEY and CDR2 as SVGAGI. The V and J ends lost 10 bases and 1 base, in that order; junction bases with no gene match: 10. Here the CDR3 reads CAISPDRAGTDTQYF. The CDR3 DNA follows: TGTGCCATCTCTCCGGACAGGGCCGGCACAGATACGCAGTATTTT.

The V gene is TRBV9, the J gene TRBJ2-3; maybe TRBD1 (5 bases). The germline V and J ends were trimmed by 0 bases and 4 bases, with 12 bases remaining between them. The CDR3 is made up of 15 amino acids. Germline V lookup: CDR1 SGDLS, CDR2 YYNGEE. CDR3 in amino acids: CASSVAPTAADTQYF. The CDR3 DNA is TGTGCCAGCAGCGTAGCCCCGACAGCCGCAGATACGCAGTATTTT.

This chain's CDR3 is CASSLVGQGTIGYTF. CDR3 DNA sequence: TGTGCCAGCAGCTTAGTAGGGCAGGGAACTATCGGCTACACCTTC. J is TRBJ1-2 and V is TRBV7-2; the D gene is possibly TRBD1 (5 bases). Between the trimmed V and J ends, which lost 1 base and 8 bases, there was a span of 17 bases. Per germline, CDR1 SGHTA and CDR2 FQGNSA. The CDR3 sequence is 15 residues long.

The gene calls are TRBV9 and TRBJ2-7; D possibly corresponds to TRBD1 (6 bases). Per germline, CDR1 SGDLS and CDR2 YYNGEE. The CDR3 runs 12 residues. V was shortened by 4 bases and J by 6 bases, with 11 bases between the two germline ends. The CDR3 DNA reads TGTGCCAGCAGCTTACAGGGCGGCGAGCAGTACTTC. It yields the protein CASSLQGGEQYF.

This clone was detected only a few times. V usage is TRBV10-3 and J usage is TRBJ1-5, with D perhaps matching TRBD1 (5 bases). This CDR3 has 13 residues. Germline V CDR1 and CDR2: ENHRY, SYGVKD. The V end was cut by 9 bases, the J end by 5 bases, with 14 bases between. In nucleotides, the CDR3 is TGTGCCATACGGGCGGGGGGTGATCAGCCCCAGCATTTT. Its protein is CAIRAGGDQPQHF.

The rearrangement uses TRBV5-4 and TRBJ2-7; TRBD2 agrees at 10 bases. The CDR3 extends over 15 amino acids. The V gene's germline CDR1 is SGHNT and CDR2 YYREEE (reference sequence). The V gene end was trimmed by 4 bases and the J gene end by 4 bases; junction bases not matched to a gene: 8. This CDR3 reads CASSLQGTSAYEQYF. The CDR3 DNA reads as TGTGCCAGCAGCCTGCAAGGGACTAGCGCTTACGAGCAGTACTTC. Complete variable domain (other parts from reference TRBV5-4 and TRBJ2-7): ETGVTQSPTHLIKTRGQQVTLRCSSQSGHNTVSWYQQALGQGPQFIFQYYREEENGRGNFPPRFSGLQFPNYSSELNVNALELDDSALYLCASSLQGTSAYEQYFGPGTRLTVT.

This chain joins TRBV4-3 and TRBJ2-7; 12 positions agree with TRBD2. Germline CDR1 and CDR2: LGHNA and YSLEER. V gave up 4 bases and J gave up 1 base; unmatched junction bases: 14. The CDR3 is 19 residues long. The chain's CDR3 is CASSPTTSGGQIGSYEQYF. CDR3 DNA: TGCGCCAGCAGCCCAACGACTAGCGGGGGCCAAATCGGTTCCTACGAGCAGTACTTC.

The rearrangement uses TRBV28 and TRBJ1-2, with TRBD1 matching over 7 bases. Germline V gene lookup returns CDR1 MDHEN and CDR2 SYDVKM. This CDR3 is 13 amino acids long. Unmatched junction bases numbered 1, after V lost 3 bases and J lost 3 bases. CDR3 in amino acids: CASSLDRHYGYTF. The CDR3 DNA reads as TGTGCCAGCAGTTTGGACAGGCACTATGGCTACACCTTC.

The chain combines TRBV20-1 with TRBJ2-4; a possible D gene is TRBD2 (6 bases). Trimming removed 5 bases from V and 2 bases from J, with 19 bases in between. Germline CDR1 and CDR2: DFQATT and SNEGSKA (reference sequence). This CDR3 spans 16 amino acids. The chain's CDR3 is CSAGGQAGGSKNIQYF. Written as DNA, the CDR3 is TGCAGTGCTGGTGGTCAAGCGGGTGGATCCAAAAACATTCAGTACTTC.

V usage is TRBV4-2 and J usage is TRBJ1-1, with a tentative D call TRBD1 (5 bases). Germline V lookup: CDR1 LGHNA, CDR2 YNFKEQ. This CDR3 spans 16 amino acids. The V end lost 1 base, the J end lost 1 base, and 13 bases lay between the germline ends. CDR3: CASSQVGRGGNTEAFF. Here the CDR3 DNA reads TGTGCCAGCAGCCAAGTAGGGAGGGGTGGGAACACTGAAGCTTTCTTT.

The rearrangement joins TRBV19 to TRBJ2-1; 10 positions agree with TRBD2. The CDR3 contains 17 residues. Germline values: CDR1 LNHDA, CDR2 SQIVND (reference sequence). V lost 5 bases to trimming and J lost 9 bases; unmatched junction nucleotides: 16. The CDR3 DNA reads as TGTGCCAGTAGTCCCCTGACTCAGCGGGGGGGCCAGAGTGAGCAGTTCTTC. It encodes CASSPLTQRGGQSEQFF.

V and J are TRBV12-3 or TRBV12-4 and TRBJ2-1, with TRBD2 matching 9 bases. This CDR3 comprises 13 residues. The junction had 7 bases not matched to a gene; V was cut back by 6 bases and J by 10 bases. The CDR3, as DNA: TGTGCCAGCAGCCTAGCGGGGCCCAGGGAGCAGTTCTTC. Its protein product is CASSLAGPREQFF.

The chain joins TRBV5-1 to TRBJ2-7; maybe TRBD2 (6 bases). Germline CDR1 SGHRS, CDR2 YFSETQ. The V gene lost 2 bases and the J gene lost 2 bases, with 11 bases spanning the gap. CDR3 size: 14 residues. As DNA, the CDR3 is TGCGCCAGCAGCTTCGGGGAGGTGACCTACGAGCAGTACTTC. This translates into CASSFGEVTYEQYF.

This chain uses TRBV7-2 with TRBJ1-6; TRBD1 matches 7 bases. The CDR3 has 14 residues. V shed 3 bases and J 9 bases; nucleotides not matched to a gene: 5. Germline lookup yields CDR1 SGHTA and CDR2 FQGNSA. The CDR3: CASSFRDRASPLHF. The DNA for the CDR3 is TGTGCCAGCAGCTTCCGGGACAGAGCTTCACCCCTCCACTTT.

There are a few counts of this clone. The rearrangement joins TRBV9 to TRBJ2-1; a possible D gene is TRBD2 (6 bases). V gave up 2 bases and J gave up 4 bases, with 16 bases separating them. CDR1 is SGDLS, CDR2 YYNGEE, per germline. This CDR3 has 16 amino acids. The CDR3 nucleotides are TGTGCCAGCAGCGTGGAAGGAGGGGTGGGATACAATGAGCAGTTCTTC. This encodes CASSVEGGVGYNEQFF.

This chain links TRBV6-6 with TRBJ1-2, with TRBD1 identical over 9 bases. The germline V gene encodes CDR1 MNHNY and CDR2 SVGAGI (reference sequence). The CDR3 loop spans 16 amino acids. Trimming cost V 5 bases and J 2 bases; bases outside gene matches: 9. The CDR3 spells CASSRGGQGKNYGYTF. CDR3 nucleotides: TGTGCCAGCAGTCGAGGAGGACAGGGGAAAAACTATGGCTACACCTTC.

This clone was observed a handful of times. The CDR3 DNA reads TGTGCCAGCAGCTTAGCGTTGGCTAGCGGTGGATACGAGCAGTACTTC. Amino acids: CASSLALASGGYEQYF. The genes are TRBV7-2 and TRBJ2-7, with 7 bases identical to TRBD2. Trimming removed 0 bases from V and 4 bases from J; junction bases left unmatched: 9. CDR3 length equals 16 residues. Germline lookup yields CDR1 SGHTA and CDR2 FQGNSA.

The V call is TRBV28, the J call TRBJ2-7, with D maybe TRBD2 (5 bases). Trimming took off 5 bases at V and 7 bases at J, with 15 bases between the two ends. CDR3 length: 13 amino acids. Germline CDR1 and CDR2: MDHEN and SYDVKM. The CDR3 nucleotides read TGTGCCAGCAGTCCTTGGGCCGAGGGTGAGCAGTACTTC. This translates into CASSPWAEGEQYF.

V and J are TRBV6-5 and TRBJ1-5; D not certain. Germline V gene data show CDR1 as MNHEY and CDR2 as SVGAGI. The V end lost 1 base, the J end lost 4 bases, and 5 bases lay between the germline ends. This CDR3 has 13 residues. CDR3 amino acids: CASSYYWNQPQHF. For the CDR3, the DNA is TGTGCCAGCAGTTACTACTGGAATCAGCCCCAGCATTTT.

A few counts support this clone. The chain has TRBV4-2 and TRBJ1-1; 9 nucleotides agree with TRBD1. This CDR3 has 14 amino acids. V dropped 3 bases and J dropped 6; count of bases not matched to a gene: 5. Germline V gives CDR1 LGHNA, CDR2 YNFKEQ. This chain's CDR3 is CASSHRTGGPEAFF. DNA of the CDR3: TGTGCCAGCAGCCACAGAACAGGGGGCCCTGAAGCTTTCTTT.

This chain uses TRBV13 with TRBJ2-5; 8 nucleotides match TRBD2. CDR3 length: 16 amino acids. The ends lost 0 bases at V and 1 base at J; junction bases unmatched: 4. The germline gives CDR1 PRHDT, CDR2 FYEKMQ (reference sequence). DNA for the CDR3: TGTGCCAGCAGCTTAGGGGTAGCGGGGACCCAAGAGACCCAGTACTTC. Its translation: CASSLGVAGTQETQYF.

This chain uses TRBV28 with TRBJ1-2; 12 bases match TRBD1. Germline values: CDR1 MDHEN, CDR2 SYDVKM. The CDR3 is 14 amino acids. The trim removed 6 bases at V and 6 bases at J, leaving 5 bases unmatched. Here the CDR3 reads CASRLGQGANGYTF. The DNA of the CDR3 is TGTGCCAGCAGACTGGGACAGGGGGCAAATGGCTACACCTTC.

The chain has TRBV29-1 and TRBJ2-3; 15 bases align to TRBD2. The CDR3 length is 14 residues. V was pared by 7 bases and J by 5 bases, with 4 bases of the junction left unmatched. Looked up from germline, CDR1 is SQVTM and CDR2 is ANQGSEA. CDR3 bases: TGCAGCGCTGGACTAGCGGGAGGGCTAGATACGCAGTATTTT. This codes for CSAGLAGGLDTQYF.

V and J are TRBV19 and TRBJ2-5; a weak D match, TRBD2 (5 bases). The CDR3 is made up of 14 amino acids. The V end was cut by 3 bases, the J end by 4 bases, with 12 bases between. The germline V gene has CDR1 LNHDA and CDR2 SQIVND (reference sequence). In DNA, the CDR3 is TGTGCCAGTAGTATGGGGAGAAGGCGAGAGACCCAGTACTTC. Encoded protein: CASSMGRRRETQYF.

The CDR3 loop reads CAWSVGQEGTEAFF. The CDR3 DNA is TGTGCCTGGAGTGTAGGCCAGGAGGGCACTGAAGCTTTCTTT. The V gene is TRBV30, the J gene TRBJ1-1; D is uncertain. Germline CDR1 reads GTSNPN; CDR2 reads SVGIG (reference sequence). The CDR3 is made up of 14 amino acids. Trimming removed 0 bases at V and 4 bases at J, with 12 bases between.

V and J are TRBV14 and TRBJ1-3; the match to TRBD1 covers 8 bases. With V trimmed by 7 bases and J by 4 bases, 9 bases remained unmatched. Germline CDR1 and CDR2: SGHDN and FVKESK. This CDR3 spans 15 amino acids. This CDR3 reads CASNSLQGEGNTIYF. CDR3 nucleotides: TGTGCCAGCAACTCGTTACAGGGGGAGGGAAACACCATATATTTT.